Shown below are 27 T cell receptor beta chains from a single sample sequenced in a study of cytomegalovirus exposure and HLA in healthy donors. The PCR contained 60 Vbeta and 13 Jbeta primers. The method was immunoSEQ multiplex PCR; TCRdb's version includes in-frame clones alone and lacks a portion of them. The sample includes around 130,000 clones. Sample: PBMCs. These TCRs come from a woman aged 40 to 50 in good health and CMV-seronegative.

The V gene is TRBV19, the J gene TRBJ1-6, with a weak D call TRBD1 (5 bases). Germline CDR1 LNHDA, CDR2 SQIVND (reference sequence). CDR3 length: 15 amino acids. V lost 3 bases, J lost 7 bases, and 13 bases lay in between. The DNA of the CDR3 is TGTGCCAGTAGTATTGGAGTCGGGGGGAATTCACCCCTCCACTTT. Translation gives CASSIGVGGNSPLHF.

The V gene is TRBV5-1, the J gene TRBJ1-1, with a possible D match to TRBD1 (6 bases). Trimming cost V 6 bases and J 0 bases, with 18 bases left between them. The CDR3 consists of 16 residues. Germline values: CDR1 SGHRS, CDR2 YFSETQ. The CDR3 here is CASTPRGADMNTEAFF. The CDR3 nucleotides are TGCGCCAGCACCCCCCGGGGGGCGGACATGAACACTGAAGCTTTCTTT.

The chain employs TRBV5-4 and TRBJ2-7; TRBD1 matches 10 bases. The CDR3 length is 13 residues. Trimming at V came to 4 bases and at J to 8 bases, leaving 6 bases not matched to a gene. Germline CDR1 reads SGHNT; CDR2 reads YYREEE (reference sequence). CDR3: CASSLDRGIQQYV. The DNA of the CDR3 is TGTGCCAGCAGCCTGGACAGGGGGATACAGCAGTACGTC.

This sequence joins TRBV7-3 and TRBJ2-3; possibly TRBD2 for D (5 bases). This CDR3 has 16 residues. The V end was cut by 0 bases, the J end by 6 bases, with 16 bases between. Germline CDR1 is SGHTA and CDR2 is FQGTGA. This CDR3 reads CASSLTRGGFRDTQYF. The CDR3 region has the DNA TGTGCCAGCAGCTTAACGAGAGGAGGATTCAGGGATACGCAGTATTTT.

The chain uses TRBV7-3 and TRBJ2-1; the D is unclear. Trimming shortened V by 4 bases and J by 0 bases, and 10 bases separated the two germline ends. Per germline, CDR1 SGHTA and CDR2 FQGTGA. The CDR3 is made up of 15 amino acids. The CDR3 DNA reads TGTGCCAGCAGCTCCGACTTCAGCTCCTACAATGAGCAGTTCTTC. As protein: CASSSDFSSYNEQFF.

The chain couples TRBV11-2 to TRBJ2-4, with 8 bases lining up with TRBD1. The V gene end was trimmed by 5 bases and the J gene end by 0 bases; junction bases not matched to a gene: 9. This CDR3 has 17 amino acids. CDR1 is SGHAT, CDR2 FQNNGV, per germline. CDR3 residues: CASSGTGEFLAKNIQYF. In nucleotides, the CDR3 is TGTGCCAGCAGCGGGACAGGCGAGTTCCTAGCCAAAAACATTCAGTACTTC.

The rearrangement joins TRBV16 to TRBJ1-6; D gene ambiguous. The CDR3 has 14 amino acids. Trimming shortened V by 4 bases and J by 8 bases, and 12 bases separated the two germline ends. The germline gives CDR1 KGHSY, CDR2 FQNENV. CDR3 bases: TGTGCCAGCAGCCCAATATCAGAGGATTCACCCCTCCACTTT. Its translation is CASSPISEDSPLHF.

The V call is TRBV7-8, the J call TRBJ1-5; D unclear. Trimming cost V 3 bases and J 1 base, with 7 bases left between them. The CDR3 spans 14 residues. Germline values: CDR1 SGHVS, CDR2 FQNEAQ. In DNA form, the CDR3 reads TGTGCCAGCAGCTTCGGGAGGAGCAATCAGCCCCAGCATTTT. Its protein product is CASSFGRSNQPQHF.

J is TRBJ1-4 and V is TRBV5-1, with D possibly TRBD1 on 6 matching bases. The CDR3 contains 17 residues. V was pared by 4 bases and J by 3 bases, with 19 bases between. Looked up from germline, CDR1 is SGHRS and CDR2 is YFSETQ. The CDR3: CASSIGGAPSSNEKLFF. The CDR3 DNA is TGCGCCAGCAGCATCGGGGGGGCGCCCTCTTCTAATGAAAAACTGTTTTTT.

The genes are TRBV4-3 and TRBJ2-5; 8 bases line up with TRBD2. Germline CDR1 LGHNA, CDR2 YSLEER. This CDR3 has 15 residues. V shed 1 base and J 5 bases; nucleotides not matched to a gene: 6. CDR3: CASSQGTSGGETQYF. The DNA for the CDR3 is TGCGCCAGCAGCCAAGGAACGAGCGGGGGTGAGACCCAGTACTTC.

The rearrangement uses TRBV5-1 and TRBJ2-3, with 10 bases identical to TRBD2. This CDR3 spans 17 amino acids. The trim removed 2 bases at V and 3 bases at J, leaving 9 bases unmatched. CDR1 and CDR2 (germline): SGHRS, YFSETQ. The DNA for the CDR3 is TGCGCCAGCAGCTTACTCCCGGGACTAGCGTCGACAGATACGCAGTATTTT. Protein product: CASSLLPGLASTDTQYF.

The rearrangement links TRBV5-1 to TRBJ2-5; 7 bases are a match to TRBD1. Judging by the DNA end, TRBJ2-7 fits better; the J call may be wrong. The germline V gene has CDR1 SGHRS and CDR2 YFSETQ. CDR3 size: 15 residues. The CDR3 reads CASSLVGTEEYEQYF. The CDR3 DNA follows: TGCGCCAGCAGCTTGGTTGGGACAGAAGAATACGAGCAGTACTTC.

This sequence joins TRBV7-2 and TRBJ2-5; 7 bases fit TRBD1. The CDR3 is made up of 15 amino acids. In germline, CDR1 is SGHTA, CDR2 FQGNSA. With 2 bases clipped from V and 5 bases from J, the junction kept 8 bases outside the gene matches. CDR3 coding DNA: TGTGCCAGCAGCTTAATTTTAGGGGGCAGGGAGACCCAGTACTTC. Residues: CASSLILGGRETQYF.

The chain employs TRBV7-9 and TRBJ2-3; D is perhaps TRBD2 (5 bases). Between the trimmed V and J ends, which lost 3 bases and 2 bases, there was a span of 9 bases. Germline CDR1 and CDR2: SEHNR and FQNEAQ (reference sequence). The CDR3 is 14 residues long. CDR3 protein: CASSLEENTDTQYF. The CDR3 nucleotides read TGTGCCAGCAGCTTGGAGGAGAACACAGATACGCAGTATTTT.

The chain employs TRBV6-5 and TRBJ1-5; a weak D match, TRBD1 (6 bases). From germline, CDR1 is MNHEY and CDR2 SVGAGI. CDR3 size: 15 residues. Trimming stripped 3 bases from V and 3 bases from J, with 12 bases between. The CDR3 is CASSYGKGVNQPQHF. In DNA, the CDR3 is TGTGCCAGCAGTTATGGTAAGGGGGTCAATCAGCCCCAGCATTTT.

The V call is TRBV7-2, the J call TRBJ2-3, with 7 nucleotides matching TRBD1. This CDR3 spans 17 amino acids. Looked up from germline, CDR1 is SGHTA and CDR2 is FQGNSA. V lost 2 bases, J lost 0 bases, and 8 bases stayed unmatched. The CDR3 here is CASSLYFRTGSTDTQYF. The CDR3 nucleotides read TGTGCCAGCAGCTTATATTTCCGGACAGGTAGCACAGATACGCAGTATTTT.

V and J are TRBV28 and TRBJ1-6; a possible D gene is TRBD1 (6 bases). Looked up from germline, CDR1 is MDHEN and CDR2 is SYDVKM. Trimming stripped 8 bases from V and 1 base from J, with 9 bases between. CDR3 length equals 14 residues. Here the CDR3 DNA reads TGTGCCAGCGGGGGCGGATCCTATAATTCACCCCTCCACTTT. This gives the protein CASGGGSYNSPLHF.

The chain links TRBV6-1 to TRBJ2-3; TRBD2 is a possible D gene (7 bases). Trimming cost V 2 bases and J 3 bases, with 12 bases left between them. Germline assignment: CDR1 MNHNS and CDR2 SASEGT. CDR3 length equals 15 residues. CDR3 in amino acids: CASSERGAWTDTQYF. As DNA, the CDR3 is TGTGCCAGCAGTGAACGGGGGGCCTGGACAGATACGCAGTATTTT.

This chain joins TRBV2 and TRBJ2-3, with 9 nucleotides matching TRBD2. Germline trimming cut 7 bases from V and 0 bases from J; bases unmatched to any gene: 8. From germline, CDR1 is SNHLY and CDR2 FYNNEI. The length of the CDR3 is 16 residues. The CDR3 loop is CASTKLAGPSTDTQYF. The CDR3 bases are TGTGCCAGCACCAAACTAGCGGGCCCGAGCACAGATACGCAGTATTTT.

V and J are TRBV19 and TRBJ2-4, with a tentative D call TRBD1 (6 bases). V dropped 0 bases and J dropped 1 base, with 10 bases sitting between them. This CDR3 has 16 amino acids. Germline V CDR1 and CDR2: LNHDA, SQIVND (reference sequence). CDR3 in amino acids: CASSIEGDRAKNIQYF. CDR3 in DNA: TGTGCCAGTAGTATAGAAGGTGACAGGGCCAAAAACATTCAGTACTTC. The full variable domain, its missing parts supplied by reference TRBV19 and TRBJ2-4, is DGGITQSPKYLFRKEGQNVTLSCEQNLNHDAMYWYRQDPGQGLRLIYYSQIVNDFQKGDIAEGYSVSREKKESFPLTVTSAQKNPTAFYLCASSIEGDRAKNIQYFGAGTRLSVL.

As concerns this clone: The conserved phenylalanine or tryptophan normally closing the CDR3 is absent here, so this likely arose from a read error. The chain links TRBV5-6 to TRBJ1-2; tentative D call: TRBD1 (5 bases). The germline V gene has CDR1 SGHDT and CDR2 YYEEEE. V lost 2 bases and J lost 8, with 10 bases in between. The CDR3 runs 12 residues. CDR3 in amino acids: CASSFQGNGYTS. The CDR3 DNA follows: TGTGCCAGCAGCTTTCAGGGAAACGGCTACACCTCC.

The genes are TRBV20-1 and TRBJ2-1; the D gene is possibly TRBD2 (6 bases). The CDR3 length is 11 residues. Germline CDR1 is DFQATT and CDR2 is SNEGSKA (reference sequence). Trimming shortened V by 4 bases and J by 10 bases, and 11 bases separated the two germline ends. CDR3 nucleotide sequence: TGCAGTGCTACCCCACGGGGGGAGCAGTTCTTC. Its protein is CSATPRGEQFF.

The chain combines TRBV15 with TRBJ1-2; TRBD1 agrees at 8 bases. This CDR3 comprises 15 residues. The V gene end was trimmed by 2 bases and the J gene end by 7 bases; junction bases not matched to a gene: 9. CDR1 is LNHNV, CDR2 YYDKDF, per germline (reference sequence). CDR3 residues: CATSRLGQAVSGYTF. CDR3 coding DNA: TGTGCCACCAGCAGACTGGGACAGGCCGTCTCTGGCTACACCTTC.

About this clone itself: A junction end diverges from the germline sequence, so it may reflect a read error. The chain uses TRBV27 and TRBJ2-7, with D possibly being TRBD1 (6 bases). Looked up from germline, CDR1 is MNHEY and CDR2 is SMNVEV (reference sequence). This CDR3 comprises 12 residues. DNA of the CDR3: TGTGCCAGCAGCCCTCATAGGGACATGGAGGACTTC. This sequence encodes CASSPHRDMEDF.

The V call is TRBV19, the J call TRBJ2-3; D is possibly TRBD2 (5 bases). The CDR3 has 12 residues. V dropped 4 bases and J dropped 14 bases, with 16 bases sitting between them. In germline, CDR1 is LNHDA, CDR2 SQIVND (reference sequence). This CDR3 is CASSTQDGVRYF. The CDR3 DNA sequence: TGTGCCAGTAGTACCCAAGACGGGGTAAGGTATTTT.

V gene TRBV28 combines with J gene TRBJ2-1; 12 bases map to TRBD2. Germline trimming cut 7 bases from V and 6 bases from J; bases unmatched to any gene: 4. Germline values: CDR1 MDHEN, CDR2 SYDVKM. The CDR3 consists of 14 residues. The CDR3 bases are TGTGCCAGCACCGCTAGCGGGGGGGGCAATGAGCAGTTCTTC. Its protein product is CASTASGGGNEQFF.

The chain couples TRBV19 to TRBJ1-4, with D maybe TRBD1 (5 bases). The V end lost 5 bases, the J end lost 2 bases, and 15 bases lay between the germline ends. From germline, CDR1 is LNHDA and CDR2 SQIVND (reference sequence). The CDR3 sequence is 16 residues long. This chain's CDR3 is CASSFGPGGTNEKLFF. The CDR3 DNA reads TGTGCCAGTAGTTTTGGACCCGGGGGGACTAATGAAAAACTGTTTTTT.